This TCR beta chain is from a study of blood T cells in healthy people across ages. About the research overall: The capture of about one barcoded beta molecule per two T cells was achieved by template switching. Study outcomes and limitations: Per million T cells, TCR beta diversity dropped about linearly as age rose.

For the second PCR, which ran for roughly 7 to 11 cycles, a sample-barcoded 5' primer and a J-beta primer mix were used. A template-switch adaptor containing 12 random nucleotides labeled each cDNA molecule. MiXCR, run by TCRdb on the 5' RACE reads, gives a single entry per CDR3 protein. The sample has approximately 780,000 distinct CDR3 sequences, around 24% seen once; the top ten hold about 3%. This clonotype has a handful of counts. Its antigen is still unknown. The sample was also reused in another study, on T cells of mothers and their children. From that report: Clones that were microchimeric and persistent were not detected among T cells.

Sequenced sample: blood. The origin of this receptor is a boy younger than 18 in good health.

The CDR3: CASGLLLGAGKNEQFF. DNA of the CDR3: TGTGCTAGTGGTTTGCTCCTGGGGGCAGGGAAAAATGAGCAGTTCTTC. The chain uses TRBV12-5 and TRBJ2-1, with D maybe TRBD1 (6 bases). V shed 2 bases and J shed 7 bases, with 18 bases lying between them. Germline CDR1 and CDR2: LGHNT and FRNRAP. The CDR3 has 16 amino acids.